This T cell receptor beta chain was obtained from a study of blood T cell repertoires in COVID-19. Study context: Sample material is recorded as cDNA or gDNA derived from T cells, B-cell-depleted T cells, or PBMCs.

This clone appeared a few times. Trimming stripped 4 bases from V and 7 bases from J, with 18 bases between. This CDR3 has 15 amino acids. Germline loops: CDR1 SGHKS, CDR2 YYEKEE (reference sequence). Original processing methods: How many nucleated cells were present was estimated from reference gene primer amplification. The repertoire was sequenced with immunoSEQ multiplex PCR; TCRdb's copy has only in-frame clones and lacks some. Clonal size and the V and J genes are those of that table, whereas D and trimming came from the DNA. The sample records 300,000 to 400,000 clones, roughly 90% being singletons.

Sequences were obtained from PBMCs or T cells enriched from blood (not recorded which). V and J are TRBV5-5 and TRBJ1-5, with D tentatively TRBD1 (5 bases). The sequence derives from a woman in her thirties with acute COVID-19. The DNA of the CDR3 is TGTGCCAGCAGCGCAACCGGCACCGGGGGGCAGCCCCAGCATTTT. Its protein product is CASSATGTGGQPQHF.